This T cell receptor beta chain was retrieved from a study of blood T cell repertoires in COVID-19. Measured with immunoSEQ multiplex PCR; TCRdb has only the in-frame clones, and not every one. The table lists about 220,000 clones, 85% to 90% of them singletons. The CDR3 consists of 16 residues. The germline CDR1 and CDR2 sequences are SGHTA and FQGNSA. Deletions cut 5 bases from V and 0 bases from J, with 13 bases between. Sequenced sample: peripheral blood. The sequence derives from a woman in her forties or fifties with COVID-19, enrolled during active disease. The chain links TRBV7-2 to TRBJ1-4, with D perhaps matching TRBD1 (5 bases). In nucleotides, the CDR3 is TGTGCCAGCAGCCGGCGCAGGGTCGCAACTAATGAAAAACTGTTTTTT. Its translation: CASSRRRVATNEKLFF.